This T cell receptor (beta chain) was identified during a study of beta chain features in type 1 diabetes. The wider study: Analysis included over 100,000,000 sorted cells drawn from all samples.

By way of CD45RO/CCR7/CD25/CD127/CD95/CD27, the CD4+ regulatory, stem cell-like memory, central memory and naive cells were sorted. As to this clone: Its antigen is unknown.

Expressed TCRB transcripts got sequenced, as all isolated RNA was reverse transcribed. This table comes from immunoSEQ multiplex PCR, and its TCRdb copy is limited to in-frame clones, with some not included. The table has 150,000 or so clones, roughly 65% seen once. Study-wide results and caveats: Moderately but significantly shorter TCRB CDR3s were found in Type 1 diabetes patients in all four CD4+ subsets.

The sequence was collected from a man younger than 40 with type 1 diabetes. The sequencing input was naive CD4+ T cells from blood.

The CDR3 reads CASSFSVNTQYF. The CDR3, as DNA: TGTGCCAGCAGCTTTAGCGTAAATACGCAGTATTTT. The V gene is TRBV7-2, the J gene TRBJ2-3; the D gene is possibly TRBD2 (5 bases). V shed 3 bases and J shed 7 bases, with 8 bases lying between them. The CDR3 is 12 residues long. Germline assignment: CDR1 SGHTA and CDR2 FQGNSA. The complete variable domain, with remaining parts taken from reference TRBV7-2 and TRBJ2-3, reads GAGVSQSPSNKVTEKGKDVELRCDPISGHTALYWYRQSLGQGLEFLIYFQGNSAPDKSGLPSDRFSAERTGGSVSTLTIQRTQQEDSAVYLCASSFSVNTQYFGPGTRLTVL.